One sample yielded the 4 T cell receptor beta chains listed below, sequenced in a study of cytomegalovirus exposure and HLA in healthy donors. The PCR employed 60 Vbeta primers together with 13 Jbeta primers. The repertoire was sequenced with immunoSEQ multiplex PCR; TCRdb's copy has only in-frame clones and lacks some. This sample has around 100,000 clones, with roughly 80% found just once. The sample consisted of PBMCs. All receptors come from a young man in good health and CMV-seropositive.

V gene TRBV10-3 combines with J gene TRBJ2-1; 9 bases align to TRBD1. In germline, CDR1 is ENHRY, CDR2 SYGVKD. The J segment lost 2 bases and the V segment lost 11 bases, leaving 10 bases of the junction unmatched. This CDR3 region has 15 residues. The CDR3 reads CASRTGVGTYNEQFF. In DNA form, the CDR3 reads TGTGCCTCCAGGACAGGGGTGGGAACCTACAATGAGCAGTTCTTC.

For the CDR3, the DNA is TGTGCCAGTAGTACAAGTGCAGGGGTCAGTGAAGCTTTCTTT. Translating it yields CASSTSAGVSEAFF. The chain uses TRBV19 and TRBJ1-1; maybe TRBD1 (6 bases). Trimming cost V 4 bases and J 7 bases, with 16 bases left between them. CDR3 length: 14 residues. Germline CDR1 is LNHDA and CDR2 is SQIVND (reference sequence).

For the CDR3, the DNA is TGTGCTAGTGGCTACCTCGGACAGTGGTCTTACGAGCAGTACTTC. It is translated as CASGYLGQWSYEQYF. V usage is TRBV12-5 and J usage is TRBJ2-7, with D possibly being TRBD1 (6 bases). Germline values: CDR1 LGHNT, CDR2 FRNRAP. The CDR3 sequence is 15 residues long. V dropped 6 bases and J dropped 4 bases, with 19 bases sitting between them.

CDR3 nucleotide sequence: TGTGCCAGCAGCCCCTCTAGCGTAAGCACAGATACGCAGTATTTT. It encodes CASSPSSVSTDTQYF. The rearrangement links TRBV7-8 to TRBJ2-3; a possible D gene is TRBD2 (6 bases). Germline-derived CDR1 and CDR2 are SGHVS and FQNEAQ. Trimming stripped 5 bases from V and 0 bases from J, with 12 bases between. CDR3 length: 15 amino acids.